What follows describes a single T cell receptor (beta chain). The antigen is not known. Sample time point: pretreatment peripheral blood. It was locally advanced or metastatic urothelial carcinoma that patients had. Per-patient samples, pretreatment and on-treatment, numbered 1 to 8. V lost 0 bases, J lost 3 bases, and 2 bases stayed unmatched. The CDR3 extends over 15 amino acids. The germline gives CDR1 SGHVS, CDR2 FQNEAQ. These data originate in a study of PD-L1 blockade in urothelial cancer. Study overall: Patients arrived having already received 0 to 3 prior chemotherapy regimens. The study, taken as a whole, reports: Better survival was predicted by below-median pretreatment blood TCR clonality.

Assay used: immunoSEQ multiplex PCR; TCRdb lists only in-frame clones, some missing. This table holds 55,000 to 80,000 clones, 70% to 90% found once. The sample here was PBMCs, taken around atezolizumab (anti-PD-L1) treatment. The gene calls are TRBV7-8 and TRBJ1-2, with TRBD1 matching over 9 bases. The receptor was isolated from a man in his 60s with urothelial cancer. The CDR3 DNA sequence: TGTGCCAGCAGCTTAGCGGGACAGGGTGACTATGGCTACACCTTC. It specifies CASSLAGQGDYGYTF.